This TCR beta chain was observed in a study of T cell clonotyping in hematopoietic cell transplantation. Comment on this clone: Its antigen is unidentified.

Germline assignment: CDR1 SGHNT and CDR2 YYREEE (reference sequence). Trimming took off 5 bases at V and 2 bases at J, with 19 bases between the two ends. The CDR3 contains 16 residues. Findings of the study overall: Graft donor and pretransplant recipient Inverse Simpson Index values predicted broader posttransplant TCR diversity. Recipient TCR diversity dropped after transplant; expanded clonotypes rose from day 30 to 180.

Repertoires were generated with immunoSEQ multiplex PCR, while TCRdb's copy carries only in-frame clones and drops some. Here the sample spans 16,000 or so clones, 80% to 95% being singletons. This rearrangement joins TRBV5-4 to TRBJ2-5; D possibly corresponds to TRBD1 (5 bases). The clonotype comes from a man in his forties or fifties in good health. Some clones in this sample may be carry-over from other donors' samples. Material: peripheral blood mononuclear cells. In nucleotides, the CDR3 is TGTGCCAGCAGGTTTCAAAACGACAGAGTTCAAGAGACCCAGTACTTC. Translated: CASRFQNDRVQETQYF.